The following is a TCR beta chain sequence with its context. The antigen is not known. These data come from a study of regulatory T cells in long-lasting Graves disease. Whole-study findings and limits: Thyroid tissue was not studied; only peripheral blood was. More public clonotypes were shared by persistent patients (around 2,800) than by new patients (roughly 930). Persistent disease was characterized by preferential usage of TRBV28, TRBJ1-2 and TRBJ2-5.

This CDR3 has 12 residues. Germline V gene lookup returns CDR1 SQVTM and CDR2 ANQGSEA. Deletions cut 6 bases from V and 5 bases from J, with 14 bases between. The TCR beta library used iRepertoire HTBI primers with Arm-PCR amplification of CDR3. TCRdb independently ran MiXCR on the multiplex PCR reads; one entry per CDR3 protein. This sample has under 450,000 distinct CDR3 sequences, with approximately 25% found just once. As for time point: persistent/refractory GD, antithyroid drugs over 5 years with positive TRAb. PBMCs were the source of the RNA used for TCR sequencing. The patient group derived from an endocrinology department in Xi'an, China.

Sequences were derived from peripheral blood mononuclear cells (PBMCs), sampled when the disease was refractory, from a patient treated with antithyroid drugs. This clonotype was sampled from a woman aged 40 to 55 with Graves disease. This chain joins TRBV29-1 and TRBJ2-7; D is possibly TRBD2 (5 bases). CDR3 DNA: TGCAGCGTCTTCGGGGTTAAGAACGAGCAGTACTTC. Protein product: CSVFGVKNEQYF.